This T cell receptor beta chain was sequenced during a study of blood T cells in healthy people across ages (dated by TCRdb to the mid-2010s). About the investigation overall: Template switching captured roughly one uniquely barcoded TCR beta cDNA molecule per two T cells in model experiments. To avoid experimental bias, donors of different ages were randomly spread across the sequencing lanes. Two additional independent replicas of 1 million unique cDNA reads from the same blood draw were analyzed for two donors (one aged 18 to 30 and one aged 80 or older). The donors were divided into four age groups: young (average roughly 17 years), middle-aged (approximately 39), aged (about 60) and long-lived (roughly 82). To track age-related changes in TCR beta repertoire diversity, the study relied on deep sequencing normalized with unique cDNA molecular identifiers.

Receptor libraries were prepared by 5' RACE. Instrument on record: Illumina HiSeq 2500. A second PCR of roughly 7 to 11 cycles was performed with a sample-barcoded 5' primer and a J-beta primer mix. Each TCR beta cDNA molecule received a unique molecular identifier from a template-switch 5' adaptor carrying 12 random nucleotides. Each sample yielded at least 2.5 million CDR3-containing paired-end reads. All of the RNA was converted into first-strand cDNA using the Mint cDNA synthesis kit, with a TRBC-specific oligonucleotide serving as the primer. After uracil-DNA glycosylase treatment, a first 18-cycle PCR used universal primers M1SS and BC2_uni_R on all cDNA. On the authors' methods: For normalization, 1 million high-quality reads, each with a distinct molecular identifier, were randomly selected from each sample. Instead of being binned into consensus sequences, reads with shared molecular identifiers were discarded. MiTCR, with a Q25 quality threshold and the strictest error-elimination algorithm, was used for CDR3 identification, clonotype clustering and error correction. Lower-bound total TCR beta diversity was estimated with a nonparametric unseen species model using Euler transformation. TCRdb trimmed public reads at Q25 via fastp, called clones via MiXCR and kept in-frame beta chains. Identical CDR3 proteins give one entry, which carries the most common genes and DNA. TCRdb, not the original authors, processed these V and J calls. Counted in this sample were 1.2 million to 1.5 million distinct CDR3 sequences; 59% of them appeared once. Clones ranked in the top ten supply roughly 7% of the sample.

On this clonotype itself: The clone's antigen remains unknown. Per-base quality was not reported, and no clone a single base away is much larger than it.

General findings and caveats noted by the study authors: The CMV infection status of donors was not known, potentially confounding age-related changes in expanded clonotypes. Observed TCR beta diversity per million T cells fell roughly linearly with age, and a significant reduction was already apparent by age about 36. A strong correlation was found between observed TCR beta diversity and the percentage of naive T cells measured by flow cytometry. Compared with the aged group, more naive CD4+ T cells, fewer expanded clones and increased TCR diversity were shown by the long-lived group, suggesting age selection. Estimates of total diversity from one million sequenced T cells were regarded as lower bounds and underestimates. Conclusive comparison of naive and antigen-experienced compartments was prevented by the profiling of bulk unsorted PBMCs.

The roughly 39 donors, aged about 6 to 90 years, were systemically healthy Caucasian individuals from Russia. Ten milliliters of peripheral blood were drawn from each donor into EDTA-treated Vacutainer tubes. Ficoll-Paque density-gradient centrifugation was used to isolate PBMCs, with at least 7 million obtained per sample. Total RNA was extracted from PBMCs with Trizol reagent, with at least 6 micrograms obtained per sample. For every donor, an aliquot of PBMCs went through flow cytometry to measure the percentages of naive CD45RAhigh/CD27high T cells. The germline V gene encodes CDR1 MNHEY and CDR2 SVGEGT. V is cut by 5 bases and J by 9 bases, and the space between the germline ends is 11 bases. The CDR3 numbers 11 residues from cysteine through phenylalanine. The read is trimmed to its CDR3 DNA, 33 bases read in frame from base 1.

This TCR derives from a man younger than 35 in good health. The chain links TRBV6-2 or TRBV6-3 with TRBJ2-7, with no reliable assignment of the D segment. Sequencing input: blood. The CDR3 reads as follows: CASSSRKGQYF. The DNA reads as follows: TGTGCCAGCAGTAGCCGTAAGGGGCAGTACTTC.